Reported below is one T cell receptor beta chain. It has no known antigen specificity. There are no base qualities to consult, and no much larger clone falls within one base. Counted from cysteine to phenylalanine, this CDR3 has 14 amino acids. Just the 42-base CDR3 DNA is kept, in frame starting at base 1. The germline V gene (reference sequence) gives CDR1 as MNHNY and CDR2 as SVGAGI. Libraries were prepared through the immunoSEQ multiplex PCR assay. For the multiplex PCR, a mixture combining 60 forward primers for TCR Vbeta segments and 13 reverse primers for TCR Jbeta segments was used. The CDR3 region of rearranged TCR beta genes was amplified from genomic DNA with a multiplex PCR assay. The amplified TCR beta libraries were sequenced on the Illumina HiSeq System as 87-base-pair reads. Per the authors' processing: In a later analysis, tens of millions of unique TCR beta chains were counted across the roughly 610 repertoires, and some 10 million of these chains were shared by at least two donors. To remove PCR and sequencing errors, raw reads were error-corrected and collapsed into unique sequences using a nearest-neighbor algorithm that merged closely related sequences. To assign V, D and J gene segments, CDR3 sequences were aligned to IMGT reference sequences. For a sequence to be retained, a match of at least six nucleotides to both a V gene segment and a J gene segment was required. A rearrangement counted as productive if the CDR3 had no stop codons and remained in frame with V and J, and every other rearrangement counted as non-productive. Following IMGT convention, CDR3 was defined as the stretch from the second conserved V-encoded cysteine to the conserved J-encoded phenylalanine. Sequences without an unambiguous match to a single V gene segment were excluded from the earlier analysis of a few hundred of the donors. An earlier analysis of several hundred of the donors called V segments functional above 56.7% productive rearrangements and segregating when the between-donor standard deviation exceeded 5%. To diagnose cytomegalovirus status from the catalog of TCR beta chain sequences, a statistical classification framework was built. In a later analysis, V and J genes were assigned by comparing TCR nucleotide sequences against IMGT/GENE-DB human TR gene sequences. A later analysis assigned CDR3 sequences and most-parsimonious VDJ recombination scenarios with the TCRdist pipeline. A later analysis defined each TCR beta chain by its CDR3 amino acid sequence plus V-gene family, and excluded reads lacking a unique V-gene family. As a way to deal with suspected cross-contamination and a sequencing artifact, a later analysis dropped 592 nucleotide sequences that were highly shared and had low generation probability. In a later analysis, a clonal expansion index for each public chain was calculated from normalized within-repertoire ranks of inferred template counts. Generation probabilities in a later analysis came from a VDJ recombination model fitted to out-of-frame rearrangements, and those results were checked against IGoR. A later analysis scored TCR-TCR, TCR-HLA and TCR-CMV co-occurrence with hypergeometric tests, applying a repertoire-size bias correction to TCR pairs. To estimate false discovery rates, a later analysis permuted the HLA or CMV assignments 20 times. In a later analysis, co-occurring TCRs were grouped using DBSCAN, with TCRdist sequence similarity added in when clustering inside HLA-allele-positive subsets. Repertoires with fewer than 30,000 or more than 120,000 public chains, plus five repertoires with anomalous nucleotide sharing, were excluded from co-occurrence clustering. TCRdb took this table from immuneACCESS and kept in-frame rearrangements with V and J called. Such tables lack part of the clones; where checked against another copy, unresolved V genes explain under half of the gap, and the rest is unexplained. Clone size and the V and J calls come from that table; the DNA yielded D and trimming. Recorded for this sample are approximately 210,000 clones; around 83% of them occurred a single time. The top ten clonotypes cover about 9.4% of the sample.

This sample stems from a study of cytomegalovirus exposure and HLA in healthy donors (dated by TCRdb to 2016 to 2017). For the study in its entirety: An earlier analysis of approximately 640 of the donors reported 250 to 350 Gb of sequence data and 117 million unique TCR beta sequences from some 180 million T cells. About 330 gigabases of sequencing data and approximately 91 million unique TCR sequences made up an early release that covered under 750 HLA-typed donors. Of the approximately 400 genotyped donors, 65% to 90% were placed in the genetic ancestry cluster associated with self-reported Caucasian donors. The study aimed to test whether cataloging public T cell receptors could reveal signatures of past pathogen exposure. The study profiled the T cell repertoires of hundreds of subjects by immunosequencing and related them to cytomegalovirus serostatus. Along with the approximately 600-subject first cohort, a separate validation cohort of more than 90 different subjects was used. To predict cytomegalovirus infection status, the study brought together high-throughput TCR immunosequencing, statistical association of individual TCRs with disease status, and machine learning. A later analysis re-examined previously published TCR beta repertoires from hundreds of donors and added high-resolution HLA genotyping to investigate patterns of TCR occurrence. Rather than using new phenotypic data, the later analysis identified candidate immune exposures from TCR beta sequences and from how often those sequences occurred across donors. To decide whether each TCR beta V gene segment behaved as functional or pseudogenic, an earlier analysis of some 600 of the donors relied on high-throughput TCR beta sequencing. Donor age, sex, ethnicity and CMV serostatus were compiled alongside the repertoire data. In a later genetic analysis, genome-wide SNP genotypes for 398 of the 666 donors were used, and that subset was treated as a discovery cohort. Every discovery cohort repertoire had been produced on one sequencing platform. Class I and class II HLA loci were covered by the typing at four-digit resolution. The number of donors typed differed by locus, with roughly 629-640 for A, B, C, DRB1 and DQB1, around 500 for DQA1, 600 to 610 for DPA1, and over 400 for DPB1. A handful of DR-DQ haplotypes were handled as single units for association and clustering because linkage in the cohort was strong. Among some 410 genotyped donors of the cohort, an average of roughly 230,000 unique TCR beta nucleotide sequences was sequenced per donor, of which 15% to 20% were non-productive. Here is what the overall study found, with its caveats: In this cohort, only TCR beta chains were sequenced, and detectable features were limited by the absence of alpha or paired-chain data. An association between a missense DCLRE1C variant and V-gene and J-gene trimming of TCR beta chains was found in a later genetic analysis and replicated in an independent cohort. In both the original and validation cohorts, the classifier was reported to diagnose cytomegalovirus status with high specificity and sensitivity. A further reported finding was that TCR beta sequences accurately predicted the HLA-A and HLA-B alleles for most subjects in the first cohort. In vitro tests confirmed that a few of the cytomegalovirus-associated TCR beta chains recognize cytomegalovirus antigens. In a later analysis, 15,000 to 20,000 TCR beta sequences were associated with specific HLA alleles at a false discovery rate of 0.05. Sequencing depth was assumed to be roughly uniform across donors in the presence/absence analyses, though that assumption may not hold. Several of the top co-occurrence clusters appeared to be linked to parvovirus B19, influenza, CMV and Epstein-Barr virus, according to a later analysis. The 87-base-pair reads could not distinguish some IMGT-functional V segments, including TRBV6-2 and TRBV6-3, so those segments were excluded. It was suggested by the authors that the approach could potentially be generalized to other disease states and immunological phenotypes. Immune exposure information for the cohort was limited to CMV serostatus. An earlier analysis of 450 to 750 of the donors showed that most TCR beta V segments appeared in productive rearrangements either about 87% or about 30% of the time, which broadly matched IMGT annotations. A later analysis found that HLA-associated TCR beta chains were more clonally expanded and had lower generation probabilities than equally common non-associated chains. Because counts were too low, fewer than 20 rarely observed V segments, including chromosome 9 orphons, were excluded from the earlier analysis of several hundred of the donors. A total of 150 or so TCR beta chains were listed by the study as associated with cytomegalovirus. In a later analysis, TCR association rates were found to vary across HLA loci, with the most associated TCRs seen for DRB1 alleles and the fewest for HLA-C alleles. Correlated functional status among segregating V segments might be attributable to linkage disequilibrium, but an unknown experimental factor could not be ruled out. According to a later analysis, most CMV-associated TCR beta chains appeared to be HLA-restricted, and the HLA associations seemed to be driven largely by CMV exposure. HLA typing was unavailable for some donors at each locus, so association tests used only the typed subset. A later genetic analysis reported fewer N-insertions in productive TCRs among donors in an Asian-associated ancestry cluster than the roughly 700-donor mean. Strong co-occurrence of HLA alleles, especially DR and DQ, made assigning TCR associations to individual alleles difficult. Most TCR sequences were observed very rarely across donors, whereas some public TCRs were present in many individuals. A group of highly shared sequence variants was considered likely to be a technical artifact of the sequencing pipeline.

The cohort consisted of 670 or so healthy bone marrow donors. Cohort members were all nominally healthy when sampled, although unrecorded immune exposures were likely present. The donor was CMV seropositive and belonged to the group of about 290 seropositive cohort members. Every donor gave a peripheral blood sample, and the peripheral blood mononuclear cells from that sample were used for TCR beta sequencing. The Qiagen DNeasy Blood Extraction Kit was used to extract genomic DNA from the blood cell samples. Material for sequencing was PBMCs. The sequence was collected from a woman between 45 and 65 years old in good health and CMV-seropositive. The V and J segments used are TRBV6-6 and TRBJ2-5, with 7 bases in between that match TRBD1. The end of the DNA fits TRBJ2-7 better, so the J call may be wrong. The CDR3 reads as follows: CASSPQGRGHEQYF. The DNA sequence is TGTGCCAGCAGCCCACAGGGGCGAGGCCACGAGCAGTACTTC.